Each of the 4 T cell receptor beta chains below was sequenced from the same sample in a study of T cell repertoires in cytomegalovirus infection. TCRdb fed the reads into MiXCR, producing one record per CDR3 protein. Of some 680,000 distinct CDR3 sequences in the sample, 35% were seen once. Sequencing was done on a sample of PBMCs. These receptors came from a human donor in good health (CMV status not recorded). Some clones in this sample may be carry-over from other donors' samples.

This clonotype was recorded a few times. The rearrangement joins TRBV24-1 to TRBJ2-2, with 8 bases that match TRBD1. CDR3 size: 19 residues. V lost 4 bases and J lost 5; bases outside the gene matches: 17. The germline V gene encodes CDR1 KGHDR and CDR2 SFDVKD. In DNA form, the CDR3 reads TGTGCCACCAGTGACCCTAGGGCAGGGGGCGAGGTGAGGACCGGGGAGCTGTTTTTT. This encodes CATSDPRAGGEVRTGELFF.

The rearrangement links TRBV10-3 to TRBJ2-5; D uncertain. Trimming left V 11 bases short and J 5 bases short, with 12 bases between. Germline CDR1 ENHRY, CDR2 SYGVKD. This CDR3 contains 11 residues. In DNA, the CDR3 is TGTGCCTCCCGGACCGACGAGACCCAGTACTTC. Its translation: CASRTDETQYF.

V usage is TRBV19 and J usage is TRBJ1-5; TRBD1 agrees at 7 bases. CDR3 length equals 13 residues. Per germline, CDR1 LNHDA and CDR2 SQIVND (reference sequence). The ends lost 3 bases at V and 8 bases at J; junction bases unmatched: 4. Here the CDR3 reads CASSIRGPEPQHF. CDR3 nucleotides: TGTGCCAGTAGTATTAGGGGGCCAGAGCCCCAGCATTTT.

This chain links TRBV5-1 with TRBJ1-2; D remains ambiguous. The V end lost 1 base, the J end lost 5 bases, and 12 bases lay between the germline ends. This CDR3 contains 14 residues. In germline, CDR1 is SGHRS, CDR2 YFSETQ. The CDR3 is CASSLSTMGYGYTF. The DNA for the CDR3 is TGCGCCAGCAGCTTGAGTACGATGGGTTATGGCTACACCTTC.